This T cell receptor beta chain was retrieved from a study of Ad26.COV2.S vaccination and SARS-CoV-2 variants. Germline V gives CDR1 KGHSH, CDR2 LQKENI. CDR3 size: 13 residues. The ends lost 6 bases at V and 5 bases at J; junction bases unmatched: 4. Data came from immunoSEQ multiplex PCR; TCRdb stores just in-frame clones and leaves some out. The profile covers 350,000 to 600,000 clones, with roughly nine tenths appearing a single time and more than 1.5% taken by the ten largest. This sample's treatment: some 20 received Ad26.COV2.S at low or high dose, single or two shots; several received placebo; per-sample allocation not given. The samples were gathered on day 63 after the first injection of vaccine or placebo. The shot given was an Ad26 vector that makes Wuhan-strain SARS-CoV-2 spike.

Sequenced material: peripheral blood, taken in a trial of Ad26.COV2.S vaccine versus placebo. This sequence joins TRBV18 and TRBJ2-1; 7 bases fit TRBD2. The TCR comes from a person aged 18-60 years who received the Ad26.COV2.S COVID-19 vaccine or a placebo. The CDR3 DNA follows: TGTGCCAGCTCTGTCGGGACTAACAATGAGCAGTTCTTC. It translates to CASSVGTNNEQFF.